This TCR beta chain was documented in a study of blood T cell repertoires in COVID-19. Study information: Donors in the United States, Italy and Spain gave samples during acute or convalescent COVID-19.

Authors' processing steps: Counts of nucleated cells, estimated from reference gene primer amplification, were obtained. Here immunoSEQ multiplex PCR was the method, and the copy in TCRdb shows in-frame clones only, minus some. That table furnishes V, J and clone size, whereas the DNA furnished D and trimming. The sample has 370,000 or so clones, roughly 86% seen once. J was trimmed by 5 bases and V by 5 bases; bases with no gene match: 5. The CDR3 runs to 14 residues. CDR1 is SQVTM and CDR2 is ANQGSEA in the germline V gene. The source material was PBMCs or T cells enriched from blood (not recorded which). The chain is built from TRBV29-1 and TRBJ1-5; 11 bases align to TRBD1. The receptor was derived from a man aged 25-40 years who had recovered from COVID-19. The CDR3 sequence: CSVLDRGRDQPQHF. As DNA, the CDR3 is TGCAGCGTTTTGGACAGGGGGCGGGATCAGCCCCAGCATTTT.